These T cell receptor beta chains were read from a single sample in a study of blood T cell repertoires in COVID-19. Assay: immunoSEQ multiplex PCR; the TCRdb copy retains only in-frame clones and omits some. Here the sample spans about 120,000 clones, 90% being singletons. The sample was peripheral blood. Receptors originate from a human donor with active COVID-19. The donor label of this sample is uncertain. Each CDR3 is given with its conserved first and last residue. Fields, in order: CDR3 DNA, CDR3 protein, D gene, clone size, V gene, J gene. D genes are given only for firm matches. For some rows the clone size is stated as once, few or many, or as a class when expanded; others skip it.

TGTGCCAGCTCAAACGGACAGGGACTTAATGAAAAACTGTTTTTT	CASSNGQGLNEKLFF	TRBD1	-	TRBV18	TRBJ1-4
TGTGCCAGCAGCTTTGGACTGGATGAGCAGTTCTTC	CASSFGLDEQFF	-	-	TRBV5-4	TRBJ2-1
TGCGCCAGCAGCTTGGTTGGGGGCGGAGAGACCCAGTACTTC	CASSLVGGGETQYF	-	-	TRBV4-3	TRBJ2-5
TGTGCCAGCAGCTATGCCGGGAGCTACAATGAGCAGTTCTTC	CASSYAGSYNEQFF	-	-	TRBV5-6	TRBJ2-1
TGTGCCAGCAGCTCTAGCGGGGGACGCACAGATACGCAGTATTTT	CASSSSGGRTDTQYF	TRBD2	-	TRBV9	TRBJ2-3
TGTGCCAGCAGCGTGGACCAGGGGTCCTACGAGCAGTACTTC	CASSVDQGSYEQYF	-	-	TRBV9	TRBJ2-7
TGTGCCAGCTCACCTTGGGACAGGGGGCGCGACATTCAGTACTTC	CASSPWDRGRDIQYF	TRBD1	-	TRBV18	TRBJ2-4
TGTGCCAGCAGTGAGGGACAGGGTAGAACTAATGAAAAACTGTTTTTT	CASSEGQGRTNEKLFF	TRBD1	-	TRBV6-1	TRBJ1-4
TGTGCCAGCAGCGCGCGTGCCATTCAACTTAACTATGGCTACACCTTC	CASSARAIQLNYGYTF	-	-	TRBV11-2	TRBJ1-2
TGCGCCACGTTAGGACGGGGGTACGCTGAAGCTTTCTTT	CATLGRGYAEAFF	-	once	TRBV29-1	TRBJ1-1
TGTGCCAGCACCTCCAGTCTGGTAGGAAACACCATATATTTT	CASTSSLVGNTIYF	-	-	TRBV28	TRBJ1-3
TGCGCCAGCAGCTACGGGACATACCCCCCGGATACGCAGTATTTT	CASSYGTYPPDTQYF	-	-	TRBV5-1	TRBJ2-3
TGTGCCAGCAGCCCTTTCAACACCGGGGAGCTGTTTTTT	CASSPFNTGELFF	-	-	TRBV7-2	TRBJ2-2
TGTGCCAGCAGTGATATCTACGGTGGAAACACCATATATTTT	CASSDIYGGNTIYF	-	-	TRBV6-1	TRBJ1-3
TGTGCCAGCAGCTTAATCCCACAAGAGCAGTACTTC	CASSLIPQEQYF	-	few	TRBV7-9	TRBJ2-7
TGTGCCAGTAGTATCAGGGTCGATTTACTAGCCAAAAACATTCAGTACTTC	CASSIRVDLLAKNIQYF	-	-	TRBV19	TRBJ2-4
TGTGCCAGCAGTGGGTTAAAGGGGGCCGGGGAGCTGTTTTTT	CASSGLKGAGELFF	-	-	TRBV2	TRBJ2-2
TGTGCCAGCAGCTTAGTGGAGGGCCCCTCCTACGAGCAGTACTTC	CASSLVEGPSYEQYF	-	-	TRBV7-2	TRBJ2-7
TGTGCCAGCAGTGAAGGAGGGGGCAATCAGCCCCAGCATTTT	CASSEGGGNQPQHF	-	once	TRBV6-4	TRBJ1-5
TGTGCAAGTCGTCACGACAGGGGCTCCAATCAGCCCCAGCATTTT	CASRHDRGSNQPQHF	-	-	TRBV12-2	TRBJ1-5
TGTGCCAGCAGCAGGGGGGGACAGGCCTACGAGCAGTACTTC	CASSRGGQAYEQYF	-	-	TRBV11-2	TRBJ2-7
TGTGCCACGGGACAGGGGCTCTCTGGGGCCAACGTCCTGACTTTC	CATGQGLSGANVLTF	TRBD1	-	TRBV24-1	TRBJ2-6
TGTGCCAGCGACCAGGGGATGAACACTGAAGCTTTCTTT	CASDQGMNTEAFF	-	-	TRBV19	TRBJ1-1
TGTGCCAGCAGGGGGTGGCAGGGCCCGAATTCACCCCTCCACTTT	CASRGWQGPNSPLHF	-	-	TRBV7-9	TRBJ1-6
TGTGCCAGCAGCCCGACTAGCGGGGGGGCTGTTGAGCAGTTCTTC	CASSPTSGGAVEQFF	TRBD2	-	TRBV7-8	TRBJ2-1
TGCGCCAGCAGCTTCGGCGGCGGGGATCAGCCCCAGCATTTT	CASSFGGGDQPQHF	-	-	TRBV4-1	TRBJ1-5
TGTGCCAGTAGTTCGGAGGGACAGGGGGCGAACGGCTACACCTTC	CASSSEGQGANGYTF	TRBD1	-	TRBV19	TRBJ1-2